This is a list of T cell receptor beta chains from one sample in a study of CD8 T cells in Susac syndrome. TCRdb re-analysed the immunoSEQ multiplex PCR reads in MiXCR, keeping a single row per CDR3 protein. The sample has approximately 120,000 distinct CDR3 sequences, more than 75% seen once. What was sequenced was CD8+ T cells from PBMCs. These receptors all stem from a human donor with multiple sclerosis. Each CDR3 is given without its conserved first and last residue. Fields, in order: V gene, J gene, CDR3 protein.

TRBV29-1	TRBJ2-2	SVEGLAGGVTGELF
TRBV15	TRBJ1-1	ATSATGYTEAF
TRBV20-1	TRBJ2-1	SAPGGLTYNEQF
TRBV12-3/TRBV12-4	TRBJ1-2	ASSPRVVTGGYT
TRBV12-3/TRBV12-4	TRBJ2-5	ASNRGSRETQY
TRBV7-2	TRBJ2-7	ASSLDGFYEQY
TRBV13	TRBJ2-2	ASSISQVVGELF
TRBV7-6	TRBJ2-7	ASSYPQAGQDEQY
TRBV13	TRBJ2-7	ASSSRDRVGEQY
TRBV19	TRBJ1-1	ASSIDRYRTEAF
TRBV12-3/TRBV12-4	TRBJ2-1	ASSGPGNEQF